This T cell receptor (beta chain) was identified in a study of cytomegalovirus exposure and HLA in healthy donors. Points from the study as a whole: In a later analysis, a missense DCLRE1C variant was linked to TCR beta V- and J-gene trimming. Follow-up analysis seemed to connect common viral pathogens with several of the most significant clusters identified. The study listed 164 cytomegalovirus-associated TCR beta chains.

Unrecorded immune exposure was likely among donors, who were nominally healthy when sampled. Notes on this clone: No antigen is known for it.

V gave up 4 bases and J gave up 4 bases; unmatched junction bases: 6. The CDR3 totals 14 residues. Per the germline V gene, CDR1 is SGDLS and CDR2 is YYNGEE. It was with 60 Vbeta and 13 Jbeta primers that the PCR ran. TCRdb keeps only in-frame clones here, not all; method: immunoSEQ multiplex PCR. The repertoire consists of about 110,000 clones, with almost 75% occurring once and the leading ten covering over 7.5%. Material: PBMCs. This sequence joins TRBV9 and TRBJ2-7; TRBD1 aligns across 9 bases. The origin of this receptor is a middle-aged man in good health and CMV-seronegative. Here the CDR3 reads CASSTYDRGYEQYF. The CDR3 DNA follows: TGTGCCAGCAGCACTTATGACAGGGGGTACGAGCAGTACTTC.